This paragraph reports one TCR beta chain. The antigen is not known. Profiling relied on immunoSEQ multiplex PCR, and the TCRdb table lists in-frame clones only, not all of them. The sample yields about 160,000 clones, under 90% seen once. The ends were cut back, 3 bases at V and 1 base at J, with 11 bases in the middle. The CDR3 contains 15 residues. Looked up from germline, CDR1 is SGHVS and CDR2 is FNYEAQ. This record comes from a study of cytomegalovirus exposure and HLA in healthy donors. Turning to the study itself: The approximately 120 validation repertoires were reported in a later analysis to have been generated on the same platform as the 666 first-cohort repertoires. General observations from the study: A classifier reportedly called cytomegalovirus status with high sensitivity and specificity. Confirmation in vitro established that three CMV-associated chains were specific for CMV antigens.

The donors were in the roughly 110-subject validation cohort, distinct from the 666-subject first cohort. Sequenced material: PBMCs. This clonotype originated in a young man in good health and CMV-seropositive. The chain employs TRBV7-6 and TRBJ2-3, with D perhaps matching TRBD1 (6 bases). CDR3 residues: CASSFLGGGTDTQYF. As DNA, the CDR3 is TGTGCCAGCAGCTTCCTTGGGGGCGGCACAGATACGCAGTATTTT.